This T cell receptor beta chain appears in the sequencing data of a study of blood T cells in healthy people across ages. The V gene's germline CDR1 is ENHRY and CDR2 SYGVKD. This CDR3 has 16 residues. Study-level results: Shifts in expanded clonotypes may have been confounded by donor CMV status, which was unknown. Both higher diversity and more naive CD4+ cells marked long-lived donors when set against aged donors. PBMC samples, being unsorted, prevented any conclusive comparison of naive and antigen-experienced cells.

With respect to this clonotype: The antigen is unknown.

Primers used in a second PCR of roughly 7 to 12 cycles were a sample-barcoded 5' primer and a J-beta primer mix. Tags on each cDNA molecule came from a template-switch adaptor with 12 random nucleotides. TCRdb analysed the 5' RACE reads with MiXCR anew, one entry per CDR3 protein. The top ten hold more than 2% of the sample, which has about 1.8 million distinct CDR3 sequences, about 50% seen once. The receptor was derived from a woman between 40 and 50 years old in good health. Sample: blood. This chain joins TRBV10-3 and TRBJ2-5; 9 bases match TRBD1. The J call is doubtful: the DNA matches TRBJ2-7 better. CDR3 bases: TGTGCCATCAGCGCCAGCATCGGGACAGGGAAAACCGAGCAGTACTTC. As protein: CAISASIGTGKTEQYF.